This T cell receptor (beta chain) was sequenced for a study of T cells in Graves' hyperthyroidism and ophthalmopathy. It was RNA transcripts that yielded the amplified TCR beta CDR3 regions. A set of HTBI primers served as the primers for a first-round RT-PCR of the TCR CDR3. TCRdb reprocessed the multiplex PCR reads with MiXCR, giving one entry per CDR3 protein. This table has over 700,000 distinct CDR3 sequences, about 35% appearing once. Germline V gene data show CDR1 as SGHTA and CDR2 as FQGNSA. The CDR3 extends over 13 amino acids. With V trimmed by 8 bases and J by 4 bases, 7 bases remained unmatched. Patients counted as stable if ophthalmopathy did not develop within 18 months. Patients between 18 and 65 years old had hyperthyroidism, newly diagnosed and lasting under 2 months. Those patients with uncontrolled infection, other autoimmune disease, pregnancy or lactation were excluded.

The clonotype originates from a woman in her thirties or forties with Graves' hyperthyroidism. Material for sequencing was blood. This rearrangement joins TRBV7-2 to TRBJ1-2; 7 nucleotides align to TRBD1. The CDR3 spells CASRGRDSYGYTF. The CDR3 DNA reads as TGTGCCAGCCGCGGCCGGGACAGCTATGGCTACACCTTC.